This TCR beta chain was recovered during a study of early T cells in non-severe SARS-CoV-2 infection (dated by TCRdb to 2020 to 2023). Study-wide context: TCR sequencing used bulk RNA from unsorted whole blood, so alpha and beta chains could not be paired.

Library creation used 5' RACE. Sequencing relied on a NextSeq 500. Unique molecular identifiers were attached to individual cDNA molecules in the TCR library protocol so that sequencing error and PCR bias could be corrected. Both TCR alpha and beta chains were sequenced, and tight co-correlation was observed between alpha and beta sequence abundances in each sample. Regarding the original processing steps: Decombinator V4 was used to annotate TCR sequences for V gene, J gene and CDR3. TCRs were defined as expanded if a significant change between any two time points was detected under a Poisson model with p below 0.0001. TCR abundances were normalised to the total number of TCRs sequenced in each sample and reported as counts per million. TRAV1-2 paired with TRAJ12, TRAJ20 or TRAJ33 defined MAIT TCRs, while TRAV10 paired with TRAJ18 defined iNKT TCRs. VDJdb, accessed 1 November 2021, was searched for CMV, EBV and SARS-CoV-2 annotated TCRs, with TCRs annotated for multiple antigens excluded. TCRdb reprocessing: public reads trimmed at Q25 with fastp, clones called with MiXCR, in-frame beta chains kept. Rows merge per CDR3 protein into single entries with the most common DNA and genes. It is TCRdb's table, rather than the study itself, that gives the V and J calls and clone size. For this sample there are around 35,000 distinct CDR3 sequences; roughly 6.3% appear just once. The ten top clones hold roughly 6% of the sample.

The study was a case-control design nested within a healthcare worker cohort in London, UK, with weekly nasopharyngeal swab PCR tests and blood sampling. Healthcare workers were recruited during the week of the UK lockdown, between 23 and 31 March 2020, and followed weekly for up to about 15 weeks. From the cysteine up to the phenylalanine, the CDR3 has a length of 12 residues. The entry retains the CDR3 DNA only, 36 bases that are in frame from base 1. The germline V gene encodes CDR1 MNHEY and CDR2 SVGAGI. Trimming removed 2 bases from V and 9 bases from J, leaving 10 bases between the germline ends. Broad study findings and their caveats: VDJdb matching was skewed toward anti-spike CD8 responses, so virus-specific expansions were likely underestimated and private and CD4 specificities were missed.

This clonotype was seen ten or more times. Its antigen target is currently unknown. Base qualities were left out, and no much larger clone turns up one base away. The receptor was isolated from an adult who was a healthcare worker with PCR-confirmed SARS-CoV-2 infection or an uninfected control (not recorded which). The chain employs TRBV6-5 and TRBJ1-2; there is no confident call for the D gene. Sequenced sample: whole blood. The sequenced DNA: TGTGCCAGCAGTTACACGGACGGCAGCTACACCTTC. Translation gives CASSYTDGSYTF.